This is a list of T cell receptor beta chains from one sample in a study of blood T cell repertoires in COVID-19. Here immunoSEQ multiplex PCR was the method, and the copy in TCRdb shows in-frame clones only, minus some. The sample carries roughly 39,000 clones, approximately 90% recorded once. The sequencing sample was made of peripheral blood. The receptors were gathered from a man aged 25-40 years with active or convalescent COVID-19. CDR3s include the opening cysteine and the closing phenylalanine or tryptophan. Each record gives: V gene, D gene, J gene, clone size, CDR3 DNA, CDR3 protein. The D gene is left open where the match is weak. A clone size is listed for some rows: how often the clone was seen (once, few, many), or a class if it is expanded.

TRBV5-5	-	TRBJ1-3	-	TGTGCCAGCAGCTTGATTTCGGGGTTGGGAAACACCATATATTTT	CASSLISGLGNTIYF
TRBV6-1	-	TRBJ2-5	-	TGTGCCAGCAGTGAAGGGAGGGATTTAGAGACCCAGTACTTC	CASSEGRDLETQYF
TRBV5-6	-	TRBJ2-7	-	TGTGCCAGCAGATTGGACAGCTACGAGCAGTACTTC	CASRLDSYEQYF
TRBV28	-	TRBJ1-4	few	TGTGCCAGCAGCCTAGGGGGGGCTGATGAAAAACTGTTTTTT	CASSLGGADEKLFF
TRBV11-2	TRBD2	TRBJ2-7	once	TGTGCCAGCAGCGGGCGACTAGCGTTCACCTACGAGCAGTACTTC	CASSGRLAFTYEQYF
TRBV6-1	TRBD1	TRBJ1-5	-	TGTGCCAGCAGTGAATGGGCCAGGGGGCGAGAACAGCCCCAGCATTTT	CASSEWARGREQPQHF
TRBV11-3	-	TRBJ2-1	-	TGTGCCAGCAGCTTATGGGGAGTCAATGAGCAGTTCTTC	CASSLWGVNEQFF
TRBV10-3	TRBD2	TRBJ2-3	once	TGTGCCATCAGCCTAGCGGGAGGTAGCACAGATACGCAGTATTTT	CAISLAGGSTDTQYF
TRBV12-2	-	TRBJ1-2	-	TGTGCAAGTCGCTCCCATGGTAGTGGGACAGGGGTTAAGGGCTACACCTTC	CASRSHGSGTGVKGYTF
TRBV7-3	-	TRBJ2-1	once	TGTGCCAGCAGCCCTACAGAGGGCCTCCTGGGCAATGAGCAGTTCTTC	CASSPTEGLLGNEQFF
TRBV10-3	TRBD2	TRBJ2-1	-	TGTGCCATCAGTGAAACTAGCGGGAGCTTCGACAATGAGCAGTTCTTC	CAISETSGSFDNEQFF
TRBV19	-	TRBJ1-6	-	TGTGCCAGTAGTATACAGCCGGGGACACCCCTCCACTTT	CASSIQPGTPLHF
TRBV5-6	-	TRBJ1-1	-	TGTGCCAGCAGCTTGGCAGGGAGGTCTGAAGCTTTCTTT	CASSLAGRSEAFF
TRBV19	TRBD1	TRBJ1-5	-	TGTGCCAGTACTGGGACAGGGGGCTCGAAACAGCCCCAGCATTTT	CASTGTGGSKQPQHF
TRBV5-4	TRBD1	TRBJ2-4	-	TGTGCCTCCTCCCTAGGAGGGACAGGGGGCATAGGTGCCAAAAACATTCAGTACTTC	CASSLGGTGGIGAKNIQYF
TRBV6-4	-	TRBJ2-3	few	TGTGCCAGCAGTGACAAGGCGGGCGGCACAGATACGCAGTATTTT	CASSDKAGGTDTQYF
TRBV5-8	TRBD1	TRBJ1-1	-	TGTGCCAGCAGCCCTGGGACAGGGAACACTGAAGCTTTCTTT	CASSPGTGNTEAFF
TRBV19	-	TRBJ1-4	-	TGTGCCAGTAGCCCGCCGTCGCCAGGGGAAAAACTGTTTTTT	CASSPPSPGEKLFF
TRBV4-1	-	TRBJ2-1	-	TGCGCCAGCAGCCTAGAGTTATTGCTAAATGAGCAGTTCTTC	CASSLELLLNEQFF
TRBV6-2/TRBV6-3	TRBD1	TRBJ1-2	-	TGTGCCAGCAGTTACAGACCAAGGACAGGGGATGGCTACACCTTC	CASSYRPRTGDGYTF
TRBV10-2	-	TRBJ2-7	-	TGCGCCAGCAGTGAGCTCCCACAGGGCTACGAGCAGTACTTC	CASSELPQGYEQYF
TRBV3-1/TRBV3-2	-	TRBJ2-3	few	TGTGCCAGCAGCCAAGGGGGCGGGAAGGGAGATACGCAGTATTTT	CASSQGGGKGDTQYF
TRBV6-5	-	TRBJ2-5	-	TGTGCCAGCAAGTCGGCCGGGGTCCTCCGAGAGACCCAGTACTTC	CASKSAGVLRETQYF
TRBV5-5	TRBD1	TRBJ2-1	-	TGTGCCAGCAGCTTGGCCGGAGGGACAGGGAATTCCTACAATGAGCAGTTCTTC	CASSLAGGTGNSYNEQFF
TRBV20-1	TRBD2	TRBJ2-1	once	TGCAGTGCTAGTAACCCCTCGGGAGGGGGCTACAATGAGCAGTTCTTC	CSASNPSGGGYNEQFF
TRBV7-2	-	TRBJ2-2	-	TGTGCCAGCAGCTTTACGGGCGGGGAGCTGTTTTTT	CASSFTGGELFF
TRBV20-1	-	TRBJ1-4	few	TGCAGTGCTAGTTTAGGCCGGCCGGGGGAAAAACTGTTTTTT	CSASLGRPGEKLFF
TRBV27	-	TRBJ1-6	-	TGTGCCAGCAGCCCTACCGCACTGACAGGTCTGGACAATTCACCCCTCCACTTT	CASSPTALTGLDNSPLHF
TRBV16	TRBD1	TRBJ1-2	-	TGTGCCAGCAGCCAATGGGACAGGGCGCGAACTAACTATGGCTACACCTTC	CASSQWDRARTNYGYTF
TRBV3-1/TRBV3-2	-	TRBJ1-6	-	TGTGCCAGCAGCCAAGGAGACTCATTACGGCCCCTCCACTTT	CASSQGDSLRPLHF
TRBV11-2	TRBD1	TRBJ1-2	-	TGTGCCAGCAGCTTACTCGGCAGGGGGTCTCATGGCTACACCTTC	CASSLLGRGSHGYTF
TRBV6-1	-	TRBJ1-2	-	TGTGCCAGCAGTGAAGCGCTCACAGGGACGGGCCTCTATGGCTACACCTTC	CASSEALTGTGLYGYTF
TRBV13	-	TRBJ2-1	-	TGTGCCAGCAGCTCCTTCGTATTAGTTAACAATGAGCAGTTCTTC	CASSSFVLVNNEQFF
TRBV18	-	TRBJ1-6	-	TGTGCCAGCTCACCACTAGGCAGGGAAGGCGAATCACCCCTCCACTTT	CASSPLGREGESPLHF
TRBV7-9	-	TRBJ1-2	-	TGTGCCAGCAGCTTAGCGACGGGGGTTTCTAACTATGGCTACACCTTC	CASSLATGVSNYGYTF
TRBV5-4	-	TRBJ1-4	-	TGTGCCAGCAGCTCCGGAGATCGGAGGGAAAAACTGTTTTTT	CASSSGDRREKLFF
TRBV5-1	-	TRBJ2-3	-	TGCGCCAGCAGCTTGTTGGGCGGGCGGAGCACAGATACGCAGTATTTT	CASSLLGGRSTDTQYF
TRBV21-1	-	TRBJ2-5	-	TGTGCCAGCAGCCCAAGAGGGACTAGCGGGGGGCAAGAGACCCAGTACTTC	CASSPRGTSGGQETQYF
TRBV9	TRBD2	TRBJ2-3	few	TGTGCCAGCAGCAAGAGGGCGGGGGGCACAGATACGCAGTATTTT	CASSKRAGGTDTQYF
TRBV30	-	TRBJ1-1	-	TGTGCCTGCCCAGGGACACCGAACACTGAAGCTTTCTTT	CACPGTPNTEAFF
TRBV11-2	-	TRBJ1-2	-	TGTGCCAGCAGCCAGACGGGGGGGATTAACTATGGCTACACCTTC	CASSQTGGINYGYTF
TRBV4-1	TRBD2	TRBJ2-2	-	TGCGCCAGCAGCCATGGGTTTAGCGGGAGAGTGCCCGGGGAGCTGTTTTTT	CASSHGFSGRVPGELFF
TRBV10-2	-	TRBJ1-2	-	TGCGCCAGCAGTGAGACAGGGAGCGATGGCTACACCTTC	CASSETGSDGYTF
TRBV3-1/TRBV3-2	TRBD1	TRBJ1-3	-	TGTGCCAGCAGCCCCCGGGACAGGGGGTTCTCTGGAAACACCATATATTTT	CASSPRDRGFSGNTIYF
TRBV6-5	-	TRBJ2-7	-	TGTGCCAGCAGTTACTCGACAGAATACGAGCAGTACTTC	CASSYSTEYEQYF
TRBV3-1/TRBV3-2	-	TRBJ1-2	-	TGTGCCAGCAGCCACGGCAGGACTAACTATGGCTACACCTTC	CASSHGRTNYGYTF
TRBV7-9	-	TRBJ1-2	-	TGTGCCAGCAGCTTAGGTCGAGGGATGGGGAGCTATGGCTACACCTTC	CASSLGRGMGSYGYTF
TRBV18	-	TRBJ2-2	-	TGTGCCAGCTCACGGGTGGAGGCCGGGGAGCTGTTTTTT	CASSRVEAGELFF
TRBV4-1	-	TRBJ1-5	-	TGCGCCAGCAGCCAAGAAGTAGCTCCTAGGCAGCCCCAGCATTTT	CASSQEVAPRQPQHF
TRBV11-2	TRBD2	TRBJ2-2	few	TGTGCCAGCAGCTCACGCGGACTAGCGGTGAACACCGGGGAGCTGTTTTTT	CASSSRGLAVNTGELFF
TRBV7-9	-	TRBJ2-3	-	TGTGCCAGCAGCTTATGGGAGGAAGCAGATACGCAGTATTTT	CASSLWEEADTQYF
TRBV18	-	TRBJ2-7	-	TGTGCCAGCTCACGATACAGGGAAGGGGACGAGCAGTACTTC	CASSRYREGDEQYF
TRBV24-1	TRBD2	TRBJ2-3	-	TGTGCCACCAGTGATATGGCGGGAGTCGGGACAGATACGCAGTATTTT	CATSDMAGVGTDTQYF
TRBV7-9	TRBD1	TRBJ2-5	-	TGTGCCAGCAGCCCAAACTCCGGACAGGGGAATGGTAAAGAGACCCAGTACTTC	CASSPNSGQGNGKETQYF
TRBV6-5	TRBD1	TRBJ2-2	-	TGTGCCAGCAGCAAACAGGGGGCGCCTGGCGGGGAGCTGTTTTTT	CASSKQGAPGGELFF
TRBV20-1	TRBD1	TRBJ2-1	-	TGCAGTGTTGACAGGGCCAATGAGCAGTTCTTC	CSVDRANEQFF
TRBV2	-	TRBJ1-1	-	TGTGCCAGCAGTACTTTAACCCGGACTGAAGCTTTCTTT	CASSTLTRTEAFF
TRBV3-1/TRBV3-2	TRBD2	TRBJ2-2	-	TGTGCCAGCAGCCAAGTGAGACTAGCTCATTCCGGGGAGCTGTTTTTT	CASSQVRLAHSGELFF
TRBV20-1	TRBD1	TRBJ1-4	-	TGCAGTGCAAGTCAACAGGGGGTAGGCGAAAAACTGTTTTTT	CSASQQGVGEKLFF
TRBV24-1	TRBD1	TRBJ1-1	-	TGTGCCACCAGTGACCCGACAGGGGGCGATGAAGCTTTCTTT	CATSDPTGGDEAFF